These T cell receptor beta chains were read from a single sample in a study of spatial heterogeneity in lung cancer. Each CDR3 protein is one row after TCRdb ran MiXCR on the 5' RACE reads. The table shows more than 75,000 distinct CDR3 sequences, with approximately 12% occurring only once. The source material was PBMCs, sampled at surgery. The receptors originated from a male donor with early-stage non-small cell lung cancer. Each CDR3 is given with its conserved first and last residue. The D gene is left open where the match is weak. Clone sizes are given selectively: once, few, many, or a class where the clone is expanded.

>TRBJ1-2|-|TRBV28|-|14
TGTGCCAGCAGTTTTCCGGACGGAAACTATGGCTACACCTTC
CASSFPDGNYGYTF
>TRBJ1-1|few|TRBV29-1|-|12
TGCAGCGCCCTTGTGGCGAACACTGAAGCTTTCTTT
CSALVANTEAFF
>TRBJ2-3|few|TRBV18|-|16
TGTGCCAGCTCGTCCAAGGCGGGGAATCCCCCAGATACGCAGTATTTT
CASSSKAGNPPDTQYF
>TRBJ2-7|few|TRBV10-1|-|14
TGCGCCAGCAGTGATCCTACCCGGGGGTACGAGCAGTACTTC
CASSDPTRGYEQYF
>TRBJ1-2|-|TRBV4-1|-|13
TGCGCCAGCAGCCAAGAGAGAGGGTTTGGCTACACCTTC
CASSQERGFGYTF
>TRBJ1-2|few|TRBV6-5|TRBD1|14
TGTGCCAGCAGTTACCGCAGGGGGCCCTATGGCTACACCTTC
CASSYRRGPYGYTF
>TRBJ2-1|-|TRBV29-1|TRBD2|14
TGCAGCGTTTGGGGACTATCCCTACACAATGAGCAGTTCTTC
CSVWGLSLHNEQFF
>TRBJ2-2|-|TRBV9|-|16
TGTGCCAGCAGCAAAGGGGGGCCGGGAGTCACCGGGGAGCTGTTTTTT
CASSKGGPGVTGELFF
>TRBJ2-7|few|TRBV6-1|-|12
TGTGCCAGCGCTGTCAGAGCCTACGAGCAGTACTTC
CASAVRAYEQYF
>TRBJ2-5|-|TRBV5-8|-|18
TGTACCAGCCCGACATCTTTTCAACTAGCCCTCTCGGGAGAGACCCAGTACTTC
CTSPTSFQLALSGETQYF
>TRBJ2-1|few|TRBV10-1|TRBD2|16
TGCGCCAGCAGTGAGAGCTTAGCGGGAGGCGGGGATGAGCAGTTCTTC
CASSESLAGGGDEQFF
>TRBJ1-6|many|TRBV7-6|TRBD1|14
TGTGCCAGCAGCTTAGCTCAGGGGGATTCACCCCTCCACTTT
CASSLAQGDSPLHF
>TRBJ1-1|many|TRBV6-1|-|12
TGTGCCAGCAGTGAAGTTGCGGGTGAAGCTTTCTTT
CASSEVAGEAFF
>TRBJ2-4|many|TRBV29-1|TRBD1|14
TGCAGCGCCTCTACAGGGGGCTGGGGAAACATTCAGTACTTC
CSASTGGWGNIQYF